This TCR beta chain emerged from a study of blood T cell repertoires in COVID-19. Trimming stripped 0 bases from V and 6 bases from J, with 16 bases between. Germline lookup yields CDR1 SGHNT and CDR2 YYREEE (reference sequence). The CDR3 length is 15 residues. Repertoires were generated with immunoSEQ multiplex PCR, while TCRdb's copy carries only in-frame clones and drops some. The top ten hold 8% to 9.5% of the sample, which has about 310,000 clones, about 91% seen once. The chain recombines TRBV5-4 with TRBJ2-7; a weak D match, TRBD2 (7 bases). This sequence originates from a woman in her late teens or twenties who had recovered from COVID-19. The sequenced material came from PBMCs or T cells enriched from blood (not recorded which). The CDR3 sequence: CASSLASGGLFEQYF. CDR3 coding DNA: TGTGCCAGCAGCTTGGCCTCGGGGGGCTTGTTCGAGCAGTACTTC.